The 31 T cell receptor beta chains in this list originate from one sample, sequenced in a study of regulatory T cells in long-lasting Graves disease. Noted time point: newly diagnosed GD, antithyroid drugs for less than 3 months. Generation of the TCR library employed RNA extracted from PBMCs. HTBI primers from iRepertoire and Arm-PCR of CDR3 regions yielded the TCR beta libraries. TCRdb reprocessed the multiplex PCR reads with MiXCR, giving one entry per CDR3 protein. This table holds around 460,000 distinct CDR3 sequences, roughly 15% found once. These data were also reused for a study on T cells in Graves' hyperthyroidism and ophthalmopathy.

Material: peripheral blood mononuclear cells (PBMCs), obtained at new diagnosis, from a patient treated with antithyroid drugs. The receptors derive from a woman aged 45-65 years with Graves disease.

Details on this clonotype: At one end the junction does not follow the germline gene, possibly because of a read error. The chain carries TRBV4-2 and TRBJ2-3; TRBD2 matches 8 bases. Germline V CDR1 and CDR2: LGHNA, YNFKEQ. This CDR3 region has 16 residues. For the CDR3, the DNA is TGTGCCAGCAGGCAAGGGACTAGAGGGAGGACAGATACGCAGTATTTT. This codes for CASRQGTRGRTDTQYF.

This clonotype was seen many times. The chain carries TRBV9 and TRBJ1-2; no definite D call. V was clipped by 1 base and J by 4 bases, with 8 bases between them. This CDR3 spans 13 amino acids. From germline, CDR1 is SGDLS and CDR2 YYNGEE. CDR3 sequence reads: CASSVNGIYGYTF. The CDR3 DNA sequence: TGTGCCAGCAGCGTAAACGGCATCTATGGCTACACCTTC. The whole variable domain, remainder taken from reference TRBV9 and TRBJ1-2, is DSGVTQTPKHLITATGQRVTLRCSPRSGDLSVYWYQQSLDQGLQFLIQYYNGEERAKGNILERFSAQQFPDLHSELNLSSLELGDSALYFCASSVNGIYGYTFGSGTRLTVV.

The table lists this clonotype with a count of one. A read error is likely here: a far larger clone is one base away. The V call is TRBV7-3, the J call TRBJ2-7; the D call may be TRBD1 or TRBD2 (5 bases each). V was cut by 8 bases and J by 9 bases, with 26 bases left in between. The germline CDR1 and CDR2 sequences are SGHTA and FQGTGA. The CDR3 spans 15 residues. The CDR3 spells CASPSSTGALGVQYF. The CDR3 DNA sequence: TGTGCCAGCCCCTCAAGTACCGGGGCCCTCGGGGTGCAGTACTTC.

The chain has TRBV6-2 or TRBV6-3 and TRBJ2-7, with 8 bases lining up with TRBD2. Germline lookup yields CDR1 MNHEY and CDR2 SVGEGT. V gave up 5 bases and J gave up 2 bases; unmatched junction bases: 5. The CDR3 contains 14 residues. The CDR3 coding sequence is TGTGCCAGCAGTAGGACTAGCCCAGCCTACGAGCAGTACTTC. Its protein is CASSRTSPAYEQYF.

This clonotype was counted a few times. This chain uses TRBV9 with TRBJ2-2; TRBD2 matches 14 bases. With V trimmed by 3 bases and J by 3 bases, 10 bases remained unmatched. The CDR3 has 19 residues. In germline, CDR1 is SGDLS, CDR2 YYNGEE. The CDR3 DNA reads as TGTGCCAGCAGCGCGAAAACGGGACTAGCGGGAGTTCACACCGGGGAGCTGTTTTTT. Protein product: CASSAKTGLAGVHTGELFF.

J is TRBJ2-2 and V is TRBV2; D uncertain. The CDR3 covers 14 residues. V shed 0 bases and J shed 5 bases, with 7 bases lying between them. CDR1 is SNHLY, CDR2 FYNNEI, per germline. The CDR3 nucleotides are TGTGCCAGCAGTGAAGCCACAAATACCGGGGAGCTGTTTTTT. As protein: CASSEATNTGELFF.

Only a few counts were recorded for this clonotype. V and J are TRBV18 and TRBJ1-2; TRBD1 is a possible D gene (6 bases). There are 13 residues in the CDR3. V was trimmed by 5 bases and J by 5 bases, leaving 12 bases between them. CDR1 is KGHSH and CDR2 is LQKENI in the germline V gene. DNA for the CDR3: TGTGCCAGCTCAACCGGGACAAGATATGGCTACACCTTC. Amino acid sequence: CASSTGTRYGYTF.

This clonotype was observed many times. This sequence joins TRBV5-1 and TRBJ1-1; TRBD1 matches 7 bases. This CDR3 contains 12 residues. The V gene's germline CDR1 is SGHRS and CDR2 YFSETQ. V dropped 2 bases and J dropped 8; count of bases not matched to a gene: 3. Here the CDR3 reads CASSLDRVEAFF. CDR3 DNA sequence: TGCGCCAGCAGCTTAGACAGGGTCGAAGCTTTCTTT. The whole variable domain, remainder taken from reference TRBV5-1 and TRBJ1-1, is KAGVTQTPRYLIKTRGQQVTLSCSPISGHRSVSWYQQTPGQGLQFLFEYFSETQRNKGNFPGRFSGRQFSNSRSEMNVSTLELGDSALYLCASSLDRVEAFFGQGTRLTVV.

This clonotype was counted a few times. The chain employs TRBV24-1 and TRBJ2-5; perhaps TRBD2 as D (6 bases). Trimming shortened V by 9 bases and J by 5 bases, and 24 bases separated the two germline ends. This CDR3 has 16 residues. From germline, CDR1 is KGHDR and CDR2 SFDVKD. CDR3 in DNA: TGTGCCACCCAAGCGAGGGACTCCTTCCCGCAGGAGACCCAGTACTTC. Its protein product is CATQARDSFPQETQYF.

This clonotype was picked up many times. J is TRBJ2-7 and V is TRBV12-3 or TRBV12-4, with D unresolved. The CDR3 runs to 14 residues. V was clipped by 5 bases and J by 7 bases, with 18 bases between them. CDR3 DNA sequence: TGTGCCAGCAGTATCATGTCCGGTTCGGTTGAGCAGTACTTC. It is translated as CASSIMSGSVEQYF.

The chain links TRBV7-8 to TRBJ2-1, with TRBD2 matching 15 bases. Germline V lookup: CDR1 SGHVS, CDR2 FQNEAQ. CDR3 length: 17 amino acids. Trimming cost V 1 base and J 7 bases; bases outside gene matches: 5. CDR3 coding DNA: TGTGCCAGCAGCTTAGGTGGGACTAGCGGGAGGCCGAATGAGCAGTTCTTC. Amino acids: CASSLGGTSGRPNEQFF.

This clonotype was observed a handful of times. This chain joins TRBV20-1 and TRBJ2-5; no definite D call. The germline gives CDR1 DFQATT, CDR2 SNEGSKA (reference sequence). Between the trimmed V and J ends, which lost 6 bases and 2 bases, there was a span of 7 bases. The CDR3 covers 11 residues. CDR3 protein: CSADGQETQYF. CDR3 DNA: TGCAGTGCCGACGGACAAGAGACCCAGTACTTC.

The sample holds many counts of this clonotype. The rearrangement links TRBV12-3 or TRBV12-4 to TRBJ2-1; either TRBD1 or TRBD2 may supply D (5 bases each). The CDR3 has 18 amino acids. V was shortened by 3 bases and J by 6 bases, with 24 bases between the two germline ends. The CDR3 DNA reads as TGTGCCAGCAGTTTTGGGGTCATCCGGGACCGGGGATTCAATGAGCAGTTCTTC. Protein sequence: CASSFGVIRDRGFNEQFF.

V usage is TRBV28 and J usage is TRBJ1-3; 8 bases match TRBD1. CDR1 is MDHEN, CDR2 SYDVKM, per germline. V lost 5 bases and J lost 4; bases outside the gene matches: 10. The CDR3 is 16 residues long. CDR3 sequence reads: CASSGRGQAAGNTIYF. The CDR3 DNA follows: TGTGCCAGCAGTGGGAGGGGACAGGCGGCAGGAAACACCATATATTTT.

This clonotype was recorded many times. This sequence joins TRBV3-1 and TRBJ1-1; 9 positions match TRBD1. The CDR3 has 12 residues. Unmatched junction bases numbered 4, after V lost 4 bases and J lost 10 bases. Germline V gene lookup returns CDR1 LGHDT and CDR2 YNNKEL (reference sequence). In DNA form, the CDR3 reads TGTGCCAGCAGCCTACAGGGGGCTGGAGCTTTCTTT. Amino acid sequence: CASSLQGAGAFF.

In this sample, this clonotype turned up many times. The chain couples TRBV12-3 or TRBV12-4 to TRBJ2-1, with 14 bases aligning to TRBD2. The ends lost 4 bases at V and 4 bases at J; junction bases unmatched: 12. This CDR3 has 19 residues. The CDR3 sequence is CASSSARRGLAGDYNEQFF. DNA of the CDR3: TGTGCCAGCAGTTCTGCCAGGAGGGGACTAGCGGGGGATTACAATGAGCAGTTCTTC.

The J gene is TRBJ2-1, the V gene TRBV28; D ambiguous. CDR1 is MDHEN, CDR2 SYDVKM, per germline. The V end lost 1 base, the J end lost 6 bases, and 4 bases lay between the germline ends. There are 12 residues in the CDR3. The CDR3 protein is CASSLFGNEQFF. CDR3 in DNA: TGTGCCAGCAGTTTATTTGGCAATGAGCAGTTCTTC. The full variable domain, with the rest looked up from reference TRBV28 and TRBJ2-1, is DVKVTQSSRYLVKRTGEKVFLECVQDMDHENMFWYRQDPGLGLRLIYFSYDVKMKEKGDIPEGYSVSREKKERFSLILESASTNQTSMYLCASSLFGNEQFFGPGTRLTVL.

There are a few counts of this clonotype. V gene TRBV5-4 combines with J gene TRBJ2-3; D is possibly TRBD1 or TRBD2 (5 bases each). Germline V gene sequence: CDR1 SGHNT, CDR2 YYREEE (reference sequence). This CDR3 comprises 12 residues. V dropped 6 bases and J dropped 4 bases, with 9 bases sitting between them. Here the CDR3 reads CASTLGPDTQYF. In DNA form, the CDR3 reads TGTGCCAGCACCCTGGGACCAGATACGCAGTATTTT.

The chain carries TRBV9 and TRBJ2-6; D is possibly TRBD2 (6 bases). Germline V gene lookup returns CDR1 SGDLS and CDR2 YYNGEE. V lost 5 bases, J lost 1 base, and 10 bases lay in between. This CDR3 is built from 15 residues. The CDR3 DNA sequence: TGTGCCAGCAGGCGGGACTCGTCTGGGGCCAACGTCCTGACTTTC. As protein: CASRRDSSGANVLTF.

This clonotype has more than one count but fewer than ten. The rearrangement links TRBV7-9 to TRBJ2-7, with 8 bases identical to TRBD1. Germline CDR1 and CDR2: SEHNR and FQNEAQ (reference sequence). The V and J ends lost 6 bases and 5 bases, in that order; junction bases with no gene match: 6. The CDR3 is made up of 13 amino acids. CDR3 coding DNA: TGTGCCAGCAGAACGACAGGGGCTAACGAGCAGTACTTC. Amino acid sequence: CASRTTGANEQYF.

The genes are TRBV12-3 or TRBV12-4 and TRBJ2-1; TRBD2 agrees at 11 bases. The CDR3 has 14 amino acids. V was clipped by 6 bases and J by 10 bases; unmatched bases: 8. In DNA form, the CDR3 reads TGTGCCAGCAGAGAACTAGCGGGAGTGGGGGAGCAGTTCTTC. Protein product: CASRELAGVGEQFF.

This clonotype has a count of ten or more. The genes are TRBV5-1 and TRBJ2-5; tentatively, D is TRBD2 (5 bases). Trimming took off 4 bases at V and 0 bases at J, with 13 bases between the two ends. The CDR3 contains 15 residues. Looked up from germline, CDR1 is SGHRS and CDR2 is YFSETQ. The CDR3 is CASSVGLEYQETQYF. The CDR3 DNA follows: TGCGCCAGCAGCGTAGGACTTGAGTACCAAGAGACCCAGTACTTC. Complete variable domain (other parts from reference TRBV5-1 and TRBJ2-5): KAGVTQTPRYLIKTRGQQVTLSCSPISGHRSVSWYQQTPGQGLQFLFEYFSETQRNKGNFPGRFSGRQFSNSRSEMNVSTLELGDSALYLCASSVGLEYQETQYFGPGTRLLVL.

This clonotype occurred a few times. The CDR3 here is CASSPGAEYDSPLHF. DNA for the CDR3: TGTGCCAGCTCACCCGGTGCTGAATACGATTCACCCCTCCACTTT. This chain links TRBV18 with TRBJ1-6, with unresolved D. CDR1 and CDR2 from the germline V gene are KGHSH and LQKENI. V lost 3 bases, J lost 8 bases, and 14 bases lay in between. The CDR3 has 15 residues.

Only a few counts were recorded for this clonotype. The J gene is TRBJ1-4, the V gene TRBV29-1; no firm D call. The CDR3 is 12 residues long. Germline values: CDR1 SQVTM, CDR2 ANQGSEA. Trimming took 4 bases from V and 4 from J, leaving 7 bases between them. The CDR3 region is CSVGDYNEKLFF. As DNA, the CDR3 is TGCAGCGTTGGCGATTATAATGAAAAACTGTTTTTT.

This clonotype was picked up many times. CDR3 nucleotide sequence: TGTGCCAGCAGCCCAGACAGGGCGATACACACTGAAGCTTTCTTT. Its translation is CASSPDRAIHTEAFF. The chain carries TRBV12-3 or TRBV12-4 and TRBJ1-1, with 7 bases identical to TRBD1. This CDR3 spans 15 amino acids. J was trimmed by 3 bases and V by 6 bases; bases with no gene match: 10.

This clonotype came up many times. The chain carries TRBV3-1 and TRBJ2-5, with 8 bases that match TRBD2. V trimming: 4 bases; J trimming: 4 bases; junction bases outside the gene matches: 5. The CDR3 is 14 residues long. Germline CDR1 reads LGHDT; CDR2 reads YNNKEL (reference sequence). The CDR3 protein is CASSPTTSGETQYF. The CDR3 nucleotides read TGTGCCAGCAGCCCGACCACTAGCGGAGAGACCCAGTACTTC.

This clonotype has just a few counts. The rearrangement uses TRBV5-1 and TRBJ2-3; 11 bases match TRBD2. The CDR3 contains 16 residues. The germline V gene has CDR1 SGHRS and CDR2 YFSETQ. After removal of 6 bases from V and 5 bases from J, the junction contained 11 bases not matched to a gene. The CDR3 sequence is CASTQGYSGRGDTQYF. DNA for the CDR3: TGCGCCAGCACTCAAGGCTATAGCGGGAGGGGAGATACGCAGTATTTT.

This clonotype was detected many times. This chain uses TRBV28 with TRBJ2-3, with D possibly matching TRBD1 (5 bases). The CDR3 contains 13 residues. V lost 7 bases, J lost 2 bases, and 10 bases lay in between. The V gene's germline CDR1 is MDHEN and CDR2 SYDVKM. CDR3 sequence (DNA): TGTGCCAGCAAGGGGCCTGTCACAGATACGCAGTATTTT. This sequence encodes CASKGPVTDTQYF.

This clonotype has ten or more counts. The rearrangement joins TRBV18 to TRBJ2-1; TRBD1 is a possible D gene (6 bases). This CDR3 is 16 amino acids long. CDR1 KGHSH and CDR2 LQKENI come from the germline V gene. The germline V and J ends were trimmed by 0 bases and 2 bases, with 11 bases remaining between them. For the CDR3, the DNA is TGTGCCAGCTCACCACCGAGCCAGGGGACCTACAATGAGCAGTTCTTC. This sequence encodes CASSPPSQGTYNEQFF.

The CDR3 bases are TGTGCCAGCAGTTACGACCGGAGGGGTTCACCCCTCCACTTT. Its protein product is CASSYDRRGSPLHF. The chain links TRBV6-2 or TRBV6-3 to TRBJ1-6; D is possibly TRBD1 (5 bases). Germline V gene lookup returns CDR1 MNHEY and CDR2 SVGEGT. With 2 bases removed from V and 9 bases from J, the gap between germline ends came to 11 bases. The CDR3 spans 14 residues.

The sample holds many counts of this clonotype. The genes are TRBV28 and TRBJ2-7; the D is unclear. Per the germline V gene, CDR1 is MDHEN and CDR2 is SYDVKM. The CDR3 spans 12 residues. V was trimmed by 5 bases and J by 5 bases, leaving 10 bases between them. In DNA, the CDR3 is TGTGCCAGCAGTCTGCAGGTGGACGAGCAGTACTTC. This encodes CASSLQVDEQYF.